The 28 T cell receptor beta chains in this list originate from one sample, sequenced in a study of cytomegalovirus exposure and HLA in healthy donors. The PCR ran on 60 Vbeta and 13 Jbeta primers. Profiling relied on immunoSEQ multiplex PCR, and the TCRdb table lists in-frame clones only, not all of them. Seen here are under 150,000 clones, 84% observed once, and the top ten hold approximately 2.4%. The specimen sequenced was PBMCs. The receptors derive from a man in his fifties in good health and CMV-seronegative.

The V gene is TRBV29-1, the J gene TRBJ2-2; possible D gene TRBD1, 5 bases. V lost 6 bases, J lost 5 bases, and 25 bases lay in between. This CDR3 region has 17 residues. Germline V gene sequence: CDR1 SQVTM, CDR2 ANQGSEA. For the CDR3, the DNA is TGCAGCGTCCGGGCCTTTATTAGGGGAAGGTCTACCGGGGAGCTGTTTTTT. Its protein product is CSVRAFIRGRSTGELFF.

The CDR3 DNA is TGCGCCAGCAGCCAAGACCGAGACATGAACACTGAAGCTTTCTTT. Amino acid sequence: CASSQDRDMNTEAFF. The V and J genes are TRBV4-1 and TRBJ1-1; no firm D call. V shed 0 bases and J shed 0 bases, with 8 bases lying between them. Per germline, CDR1 MGHRA and CDR2 YSYEKL. This CDR3 is built from 15 residues.

This chain connects TRBV4-1 to TRBJ2-7, with 9 bases lining up with TRBD2. The CDR3 extends over 16 amino acids. J lost 3 bases, V lost 0 bases, and 6 bases had no gene match. Looked up from germline, CDR1 is MGHRA and CDR2 is YSYEKL. Here the CDR3 reads CASSQESGGTFYEQYF. DNA for the CDR3: TGCGCCAGCAGCCAAGAGAGCGGGGGGACGTTCTACGAGCAGTACTTC.

CDR3 DNA: TGCGCCAGCCATCTGGGGACAGGGCCGTACACCTTC. Translation gives CASHLGTGPYTF. The chain joins TRBV5-1 to TRBJ1-2; 9 bases match TRBD1. The CDR3 runs 12 residues. Germline-derived CDR1 and CDR2 are SGHRS and YFSETQ. The V segment lost 7 bases and the J segment 11 bases; nucleotides outside the gene matches: 9.

V and J are TRBV4-1 and TRBJ1-2; 7 nucleotides line up with TRBD1. Germline lookup yields CDR1 MGHRA and CDR2 YSYEKL. The CDR3 totals 15 residues. V lost 1 base to trimming and J lost 2 bases; unmatched junction nucleotides: 4. The CDR3 nucleotides read TGCGCCAGCAGCCAAGCTATGGGACAGAACTATGGCTACACCTTC. Encoded protein: CASSQAMGQNYGYTF.

This rearrangement joins TRBV2 to TRBJ1-2; a weak D match, TRBD1 (5 bases). The length of the CDR3 is 15 residues. The V gene lost 1 base and the J gene lost 4 bases, with 13 bases spanning the gap. CDR1 is SNHLY, CDR2 FYNNEI, per germline. The chain's CDR3 is CASSEGSGGAYGYTF. The CDR3 region has the DNA TGTGCCAGCAGTGAAGGTTCGGGAGGGGCCTATGGCTACACCTTC.

V and J are TRBV30 and TRBJ1-6, with a tentative D call TRBD1 (6 bases). CDR1 and CDR2 (germline): GTSNPN, SVGIG (reference sequence). Between the trimmed V and J ends, which lost 5 bases and 9 bases, there was a span of 14 bases. This CDR3 is 13 amino acids long. The CDR3 coding sequence is TGTGCCTGGTTACAGGGAACCGGTTCACCCCTCCACTTT. Encoded protein: CAWLQGTGSPLHF.

The table lists this clone with a count of one. The chain employs TRBV7-9 and TRBJ2-5; maybe TRBD1 (5 bases). CDR1 SEHNR and CDR2 FQNEAQ come from the germline V gene (reference sequence). Trimming removed 5 bases at V and 0 bases at J, with 13 bases between. The CDR3 runs 15 residues. Here the CDR3 DNA reads TGTGCCAGCAGCCCGAACAGGAGATACCAAGAGACCCAGTACTTC. This codes for CASSPNRRYQETQYF. The whole variable domain, remainder taken from reference TRBV7-9 and TRBJ2-5, is DTGVSQNPRHKITKRGQNVTFRCDPISEHNRLYWYRQTLGQGPEFLTYFQNEAQLEKSRLLSDRFSAERPKGSFSTLEIQRTEQGDSAMYLCASSPNRRYQETQYFGPGTRLLVL.

With regard to this clone: One end of the junction varies from germline; a read error may be responsible. The chain carries TRBV7-6 and TRBJ2-2; 7 bases fit TRBD1. The CDR3 sequence is 15 residues long. Germline CDR1 reads SGHVS; CDR2 reads FNYEAQ. In DNA, the CDR3 is TGTGCCAGCAGCAAGGACGACAGGGACGCCGGGGAGCTGCTTTTT. Translating it yields CASSKDDRDAGELLF.

The chain couples TRBV6-6 to TRBJ1-5, with a weak D call TRBD1 (5 bases). Trimming took off 5 bases at V and 2 bases at J, with 13 bases between the two ends. CDR1 is MNHNY, CDR2 SVGAGI, per germline (reference sequence). CDR3 length: 15 residues. As DNA, the CDR3 is TGTGCCAGCAGTCCCTTGGGGCAGGGCAATCAGCCCCAGCATTTT. This encodes CASSPLGQGNQPQHF.

This chain connects TRBV19 to TRBJ2-1; D perhaps matches TRBD2 (5 bases). V lost 4 bases to trimming and J lost 8 bases, with 15 bases between them. Looked up from germline, CDR1 is LNHDA and CDR2 is SQIVND (reference sequence). The CDR3 runs 14 residues. CDR3 loop: CASSRSGPWDEQFF. The CDR3 DNA sequence: TGTGCCAGTAGTAGGAGCGGCCCTTGGGATGAGCAGTTCTTC.

CDR3 in amino acids: CASGQGVWYEQYF. The CDR3 DNA is TGTGCCAGCGGACAGGGGGTTTGGTACGAGCAGTACTTC. This sequence joins TRBV7-9 and TRBJ2-7; 10 bases line up with TRBD1. The junction had 5 bases not matched to a gene; V was cut back by 8 bases and J by 4 bases. The CDR3 runs to 13 residues. Germline CDR1 and CDR2: SEHNR and FQNEAQ (reference sequence).

The V call is TRBV7-9, the J call TRBJ1-4; 10 bases are shared with TRBD1. This CDR3 has 19 residues. Germline V gene sequence: CDR1 SEHNR, CDR2 FQNEAQ (reference sequence). The junction had 15 bases not matched to a gene; V was cut back by 3 bases and J by 5 bases. The CDR3 DNA reads as TGTGCCAGCAGCTTTGGGACAGGGGCACTCCTTAACAAAAATGAAAAACTGTTTTTT. Protein product: CASSFGTGALLNKNEKLFF.

In this sample, this clone turned up a few times. The chain recombines TRBV30 with TRBJ2-6, with D possibly matching TRBD1 (5 bases). V lost 4 bases and J lost 4, with 14 bases in between. This CDR3 spans 15 amino acids. The germline V gene encodes CDR1 GTSNPN and CDR2 SVGIG (reference sequence). CDR3 coding DNA: TGTGCCTGGACTACAGGCCAAGGAGGGGCCAACGTCCTGACTTTC. Translation: CAWTTGQGGANVLTF. Full variable domain (remainder filled in from reference TRBV30 and TRBJ2-6): SQTIHQWPATLVQPVGSPLSLECTVEGTSNPNLYWYRQAAGRGLQLLFYSVGIGQISSEVPQNLSASRPQDRQFILSSKKLLLSDSGFYLCAWTTGQGGANVLTFGAGSRLTVL.

A single count supports this clone. The rearrangement uses TRBV10-1 and TRBJ2-3; D is uncertain. Trimming left V 2 bases short and J 2 bases short, with 5 bases between. CDR3 length: 13 amino acids. Germline CDR1 and CDR2: WNHNN and SYGVQD (reference sequence). This CDR3 is CASSEQITDTQYF. Written as DNA, the CDR3 is TGCGCCAGCAGTGAGCAAATCACAGATACGCAGTATTTT.

The chain combines TRBV6-5 with TRBJ2-7; perhaps TRBD1 as D (5 bases). V shed 2 bases and J shed 2 bases, with 16 bases lying between them. The CDR3 length is 16 residues. Per germline, CDR1 MNHEY and CDR2 SVGAGI. The CDR3 here is CASSYLPDSDTYEQYF. The DNA for the CDR3 is TGTGCCAGCAGTTACCTCCCTGACAGCGACACCTACGAGCAGTACTTC.

With respect to this clone: The same CDR3 can be traced to other DNA sequences in this sample. The rearrangement uses TRBV25-1 and TRBJ1-1; TRBD1 is a possible D gene (5 bases). CDR1 and CDR2 (germline): MGHDK, SYGVNS. Deletions cut 6 bases from V and 4 bases from J, with 15 bases between. CDR3 length: 14 residues. CDR3 DNA: TGTGCCAGCAGCCTGGGAGGGGTCGGCACTGAAGCTTTCTTT. It is translated as CASSLGGVGTEAFF.

Turning to this clone: The junction does not match germline at one end; this may be a read error. The chain combines TRBV7-7 with TRBJ2-5; D unclear. This CDR3 has 13 amino acids. Per germline, CDR1 SSHAT and CDR2 FNYEAQ (reference sequence). The CDR3 nucleotides are TGTGCTAGCAGCTTATGGCCCCAAGAGACCCAGTACTTC. It codes for CASSLWPQETQYF.

The J gene is TRBJ2-1, the V gene TRBV5-1, with D possibly matching TRBD2 (5 bases). The CDR3 covers 15 residues. Trimming shortened V by 0 bases and J by 8 bases, and 15 bases separated the two germline ends. Germline V CDR1 and CDR2: SGHRS, YFSETQ. Written as DNA, the CDR3 is TGCGCCAGCAGCTTGGGCGCTAGCCTATGGTATGAGCAGTTCTTC. Residues: CASSLGASLWYEQFF.

The V and J genes are TRBV19 and TRBJ2-3; perhaps TRBD2 as D (5 bases). This CDR3 is 12 amino acids long. Germline V gene data show CDR1 as LNHDA and CDR2 as SQIVND (reference sequence). Trimming cost V 7 bases and J 4 bases, with 9 bases left between them. The CDR3 DNA reads as TGTGCCAGTAAGGACGGGGCAGATACGCAGTATTTT. As protein: CASKDGADTQYF.

The gene calls are TRBV6-1 and TRBJ2-2, with D maybe TRBD1 (5 bases). The J call may not be correct, given that the DNA end is closer to TRBJ1-3. The CDR3 has 15 amino acids. Germline values: CDR1 MNHNS, CDR2 SASEGT. The CDR3 DNA sequence: TGTGCCAGCAGTGAAGGGGAGGCAGGGGGAAACACCATATATTTT. Translating it yields CASSEGEAGGNTIYF.

This chain joins TRBV27 and TRBJ1-1; the match to TRBD1 covers 8 bases. This CDR3 comprises 14 residues. Per the germline V gene, CDR1 is MNHEY and CDR2 is SMNVEV (reference sequence). After removal of 5 bases from V and 2 bases from J, the junction contained 4 bases not matched to a gene. The DNA for the CDR3 is TGTGCCAGCAGTGCCGACAGGGGAAACACTGAAGCTTTCTTT. This codes for CASSADRGNTEAFF.

The rearrangement joins TRBV13 to TRBJ2-1; 8 nucleotides align to TRBD2. Germline lookup yields CDR1 PRHDT and CDR2 FYEKMQ (reference sequence). The trim removed 0 bases at V and 12 bases at J, leaving 4 bases unmatched. This CDR3 has 13 residues. The CDR3 DNA is TGTGCCAGCAGCTTAGGCCGGGGGGGCGGGCAGTTCTTC. Encoded protein: CASSLGRGGGQFF.

This clone was picked up a small number of times. DNA for the CDR3: TGTGCCAGCAGCCCAAAATACAGGGGTGCTAATGAAAAACTGTTTTTT. It specifies CASSPKYRGANEKLFF. The V gene is TRBV4-2, the J gene TRBJ1-4; 7 nucleotides agree with TRBD1. The CDR3 spans 16 residues. The V gene end was trimmed by 4 bases and the J gene end by 3 bases; junction bases not matched to a gene: 8. Germline CDR1 is LGHNA and CDR2 is YNFKEQ.

V gene TRBV7-2 combines with J gene TRBJ1-2; D is unclear. In germline, CDR1 is SGHTA, CDR2 FQGNSA. The length of the CDR3 is 13 residues. The V end was cut by 5 bases, the J end by 8 bases, with 15 bases between. CDR3 sequence (DNA): TGTGCCAGCAGCCCGGGATCCCCGAGGGGCTACACCTTC. Protein: CASSPGSPRGYTF.

V usage is TRBV4-1 and J usage is TRBJ1-1, with 10 bases fitting TRBD1. CDR1 is MGHRA, CDR2 YSYEKL, per germline. This CDR3 has 16 amino acids. Germline trimming cut 0 bases from V and 4 bases from J; bases unmatched to any gene: 5. The CDR3 sequence: CASSQDHWTGGTEAFF. CDR3 bases: TGCGCCAGCAGCCAAGATCACTGGACAGGGGGCACTGAAGCTTTCTTT.

This rearrangement joins TRBV7-9 to TRBJ1-6; 8 nucleotides agree with TRBD1. CDR1 and CDR2 (germline): SEHNR, FQNEAQ (reference sequence). V trimming: 5 bases; J trimming: 8 bases; junction bases outside the gene matches: 8. The CDR3 loop spans 15 amino acids. For the CDR3, the DNA is TGTGCCAGCAGCGGGGGACAGGCGAATCATTCACCCCTCCACTTT. Protein: CASSGGQANHSPLHF.

This clone was picked up one time. The chain couples TRBV4-2 to TRBJ1-2, with D maybe TRBD1 (6 bases). The CDR3 is 15 amino acids. Germline CDR1 is LGHNA and CDR2 is YNFKEQ. V lost 0 bases and J lost 4, with 12 bases in between. CDR3 in DNA: TGTGCCAGCAGCCAAGATCGGTTGGGGGCCTATGGCTACACCTTC. Residues: CASSQDRLGAYGYTF.